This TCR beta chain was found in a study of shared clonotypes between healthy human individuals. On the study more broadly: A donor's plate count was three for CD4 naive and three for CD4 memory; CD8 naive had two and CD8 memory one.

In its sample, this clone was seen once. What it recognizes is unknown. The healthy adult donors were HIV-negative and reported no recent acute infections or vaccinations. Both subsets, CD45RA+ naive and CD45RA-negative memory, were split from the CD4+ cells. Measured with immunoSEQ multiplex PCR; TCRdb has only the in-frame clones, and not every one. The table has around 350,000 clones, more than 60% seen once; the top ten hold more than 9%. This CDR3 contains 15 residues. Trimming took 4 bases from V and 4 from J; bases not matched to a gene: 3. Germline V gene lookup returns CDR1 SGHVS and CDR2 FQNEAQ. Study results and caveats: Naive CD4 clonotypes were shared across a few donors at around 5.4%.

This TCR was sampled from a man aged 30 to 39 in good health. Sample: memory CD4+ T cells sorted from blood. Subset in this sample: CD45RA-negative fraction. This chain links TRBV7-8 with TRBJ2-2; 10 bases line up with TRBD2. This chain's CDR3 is CASSSSGRRTGELFF. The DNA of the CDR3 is TGTGCCAGCAGCTCTAGCGGGAGACGCACCGGGGAGCTGTTTTTT.